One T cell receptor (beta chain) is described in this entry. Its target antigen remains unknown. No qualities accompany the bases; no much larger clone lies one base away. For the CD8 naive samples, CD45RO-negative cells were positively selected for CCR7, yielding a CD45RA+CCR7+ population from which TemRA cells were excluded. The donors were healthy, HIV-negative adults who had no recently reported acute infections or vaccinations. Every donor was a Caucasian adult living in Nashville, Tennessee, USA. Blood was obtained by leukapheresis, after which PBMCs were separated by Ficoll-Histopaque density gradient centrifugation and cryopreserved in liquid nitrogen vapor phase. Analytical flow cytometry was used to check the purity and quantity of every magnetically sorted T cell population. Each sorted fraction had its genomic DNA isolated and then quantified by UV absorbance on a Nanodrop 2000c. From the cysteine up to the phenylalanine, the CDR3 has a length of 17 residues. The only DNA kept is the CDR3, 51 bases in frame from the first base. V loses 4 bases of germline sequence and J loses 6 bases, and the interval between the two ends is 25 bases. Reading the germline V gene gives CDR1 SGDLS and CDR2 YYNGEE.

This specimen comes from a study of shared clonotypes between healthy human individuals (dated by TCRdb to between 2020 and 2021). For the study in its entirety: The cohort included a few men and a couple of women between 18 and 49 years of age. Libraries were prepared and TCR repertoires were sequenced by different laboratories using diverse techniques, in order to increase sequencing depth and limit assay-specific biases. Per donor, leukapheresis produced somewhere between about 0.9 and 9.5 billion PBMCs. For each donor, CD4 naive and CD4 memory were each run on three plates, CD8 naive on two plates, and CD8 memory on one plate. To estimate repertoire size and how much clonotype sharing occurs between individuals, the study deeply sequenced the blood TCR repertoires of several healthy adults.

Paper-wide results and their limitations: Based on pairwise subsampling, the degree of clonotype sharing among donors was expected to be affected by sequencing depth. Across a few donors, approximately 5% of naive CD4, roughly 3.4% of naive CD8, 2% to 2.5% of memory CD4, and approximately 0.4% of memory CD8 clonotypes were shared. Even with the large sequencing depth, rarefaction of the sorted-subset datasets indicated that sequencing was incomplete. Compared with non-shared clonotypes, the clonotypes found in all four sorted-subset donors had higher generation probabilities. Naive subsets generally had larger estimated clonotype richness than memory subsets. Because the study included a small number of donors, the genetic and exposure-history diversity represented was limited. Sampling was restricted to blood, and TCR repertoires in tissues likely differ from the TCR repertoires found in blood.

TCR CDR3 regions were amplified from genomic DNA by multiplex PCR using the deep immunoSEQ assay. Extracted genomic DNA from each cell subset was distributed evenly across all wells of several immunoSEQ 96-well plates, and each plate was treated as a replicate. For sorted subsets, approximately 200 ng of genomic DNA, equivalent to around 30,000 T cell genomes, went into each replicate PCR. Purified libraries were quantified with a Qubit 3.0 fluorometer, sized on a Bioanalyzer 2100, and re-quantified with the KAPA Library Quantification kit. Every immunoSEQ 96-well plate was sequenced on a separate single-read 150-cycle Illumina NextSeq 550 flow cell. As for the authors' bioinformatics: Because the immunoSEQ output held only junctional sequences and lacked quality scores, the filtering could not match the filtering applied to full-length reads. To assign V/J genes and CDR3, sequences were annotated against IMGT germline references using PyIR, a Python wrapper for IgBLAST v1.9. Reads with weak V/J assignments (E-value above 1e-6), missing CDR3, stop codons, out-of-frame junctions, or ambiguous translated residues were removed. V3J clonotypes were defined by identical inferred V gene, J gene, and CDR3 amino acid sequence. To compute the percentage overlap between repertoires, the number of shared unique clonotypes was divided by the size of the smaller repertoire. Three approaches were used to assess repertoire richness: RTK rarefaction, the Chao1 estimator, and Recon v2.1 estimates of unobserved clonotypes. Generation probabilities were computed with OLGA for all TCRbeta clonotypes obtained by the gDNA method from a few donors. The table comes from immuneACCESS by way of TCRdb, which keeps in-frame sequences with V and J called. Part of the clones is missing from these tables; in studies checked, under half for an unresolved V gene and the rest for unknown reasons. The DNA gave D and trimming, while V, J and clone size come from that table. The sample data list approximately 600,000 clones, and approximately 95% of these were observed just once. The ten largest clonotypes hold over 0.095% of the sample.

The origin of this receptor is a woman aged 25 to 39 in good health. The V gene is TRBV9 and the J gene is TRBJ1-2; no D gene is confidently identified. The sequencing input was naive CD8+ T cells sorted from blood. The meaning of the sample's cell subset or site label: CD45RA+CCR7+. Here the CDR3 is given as CASSPRRAFKDKDGYTF. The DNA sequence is TGTGCCAGCAGCCCTCGGAGGGCGTTTAAAGACAAGGATGGCTACACCTTC.